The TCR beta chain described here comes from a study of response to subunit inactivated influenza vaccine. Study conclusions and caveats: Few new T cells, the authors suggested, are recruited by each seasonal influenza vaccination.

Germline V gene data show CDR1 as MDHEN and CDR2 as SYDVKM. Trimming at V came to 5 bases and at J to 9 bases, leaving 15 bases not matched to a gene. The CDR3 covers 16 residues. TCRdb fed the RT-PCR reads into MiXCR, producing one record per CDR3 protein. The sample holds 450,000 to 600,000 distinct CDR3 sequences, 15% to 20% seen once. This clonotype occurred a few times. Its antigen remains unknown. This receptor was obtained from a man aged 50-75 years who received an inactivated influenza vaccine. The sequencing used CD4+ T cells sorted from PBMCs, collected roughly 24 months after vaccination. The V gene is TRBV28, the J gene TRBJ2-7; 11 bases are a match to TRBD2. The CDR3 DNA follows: TGTGCCAGCAGTACATCACTAGCGGGAGTGTTGGGCGGGCAGTACTTC. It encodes CASSTSLAGVLGGQYF.